This is a list of T cell receptor beta chains from one sample in a study of blood T cell repertoires in COVID-19. Clones were sequenced by immunoSEQ multiplex PCR, and TCRdb holds only the in-frame ones, with some missing. The sample includes 90,000 to 130,000 clones, roughly 82% seen only once; the top ten take approximately 17%. Sequencing was done on a sample of peripheral blood. All receptors derive from a woman aged 60-75 years with acute or convalescent COVID-19. CDR3s include the opening cysteine and the closing phenylalanine or tryptophan. A D gene is named only where the DNA matches it firmly. Size values are once, few and many counts, or a class for expanded clones, and some rows have none.

v_gene: TRBV9; j_gene: TRBJ2-2; abundance: NA; d_gene: TRBD1; CDR3aa: CASSRGQGVLRTGELFF; CDR3nt: TGTGCCAGCAGCCGGGGACAGGGGGTCTTGAGGACCGGGGAGCTGTTTTTT
v_gene: TRBV6-6; j_gene: TRBJ1-1; abundance: NA; d_gene: TRBD1; CDR3aa: CASSYSGTGTEAFF; CDR3nt: TGTGCCAGCAGTTACTCAGGGACAGGGACTGAAGCTTTCTTT
v_gene: TRBV6-5; j_gene: TRBJ2-3; abundance: NA; d_gene: TRBD2; CDR3aa: CASSLSGGTDTQYF; CDR3nt: TGTGCCAGCAGTTTAAGCGGGGGTACAGATACGCAGTATTTT
v_gene: TRBV5-1; j_gene: TRBJ1-2; abundance: NA; d_gene: NA; CDR3aa: CASSLAGGDGYTF; CDR3nt: TGCGCCAGCAGCTTGGCCGGAGGGGACGGCTACACCTTC
v_gene: TRBV6-2/TRBV6-3; j_gene: TRBJ2-3; abundance: NA; d_gene: TRBD1; CDR3aa: CASSYSTGVGDTQYF; CDR3nt: TGTGCCAGCAGTTACTCGACAGGGGTCGGGGATACGCAGTATTTT
v_gene: TRBV12-5; j_gene: TRBJ2-3; abundance: once; d_gene: NA; CDR3aa: CASLPGSATDTQYF; CDR3nt: TGTGCTAGCTTACCGGGGAGTGCCACAGATACGCAGTATTTT
v_gene: TRBV6-4; j_gene: TRBJ2-3; abundance: NA; d_gene: TRBD2; CDR3aa: CASSDAPVSGGDADTQYF; CDR3nt: TGTGCCAGCAGTGACGCCCCAGTTAGCGGGGGTGATGCAGATACGCAGTATTTT
v_gene: TRBV19; j_gene: TRBJ1-5; abundance: NA; d_gene: TRBD1; CDR3aa: CASSKADRDNQPQHF; CDR3nt: TGTGCCAGTAGTAAGGCCGACAGGGACAATCAGCCCCAGCATTTT
v_gene: TRBV18; j_gene: TRBJ2-7; abundance: NA; d_gene: TRBD2; CDR3aa: CASSPLAGGYEQYF; CDR3nt: TGTGCCAGCTCACCGCTAGCGGGGGGCTACGAGCAGTACTTC
v_gene: TRBV6-5; j_gene: TRBJ2-1; abundance: NA; d_gene: NA; CDR3aa: CASSRIAFSYNEQFF; CDR3nt: TGTGCCAGCAGTCGTATAGCGTTTTCCTACAATGAGCAGTTCTTC
v_gene: TRBV29-1; j_gene: TRBJ1-5; abundance: NA; d_gene: NA; CDR3aa: CSVAQGGNQPQHF; CDR3nt: TGCAGCGTTGCACAGGGCGGCAATCAGCCCCAGCATTTT
v_gene: TRBV19; j_gene: TRBJ1-2; abundance: NA; d_gene: NA; CDR3aa: CASSPSVRAHYGYTF; CDR3nt: TGTGCCAGTAGTCCATCGGTCCGAGCCCACTATGGCTACACCTTC
v_gene: TRBV11-3; j_gene: TRBJ1-2; abundance: NA; d_gene: NA; CDR3aa: CASSLGQYNYGYTF; CDR3nt: TGTGCCAGCAGCTTAGGACAGTATAACTATGGCTACACCTTC
v_gene: TRBV5-1; j_gene: TRBJ1-3; abundance: NA; d_gene: TRBD1; CDR3aa: CASSLEGQAELGNTIYF; CDR3nt: TGCGCCAGCAGCTTGGAGGGACAGGCCGAACTCGGAAACACCATATATTTT
v_gene: TRBV3-1/TRBV3-2; j_gene: TRBJ2-5; abundance: NA; d_gene: TRBD1; CDR3aa: CASSQGRSGTGVGETQYF; CDR3nt: TGTGCCAGCAGCCAAGGAAGATCGGGGACAGGGGTCGGAGAGACCCAGTACTTC
v_gene: TRBV7-9; j_gene: TRBJ2-5; abundance: NA; d_gene: TRBD2; CDR3aa: CASSYRTSGGRETQYF; CDR3nt: TGTGCCAGCAGCTATAGGACTAGCGGGGGAAGGGAGACCCAGTACTTC
v_gene: TRBV4-1; j_gene: TRBJ2-7; abundance: NA; d_gene: NA; CDR3aa: CASSQGNPGQSDEQYF; CDR3nt: TGCGCCAGCAGCCAAGGGAATCCGGGACAAAGTGACGAGCAGTACTTC
v_gene: TRBV10-3; j_gene: TRBJ2-5; abundance: NA; d_gene: TRBD1; CDR3aa: CATRQGVAETQYF; CDR3nt: TGTGCCACCCGACAGGGAGTGGCAGAGACCCAGTACTTC
v_gene: TRBV5-1; j_gene: TRBJ2-2; abundance: many; d_gene: NA; CDR3aa: CASTQINGGRNTGELFF; CDR3nt: TGCGCCAGCACACAAATTAACGGGGGGCGGAACACCGGGGAGCTGTTTTTT
v_gene: TRBV27; j_gene: TRBJ1-3; abundance: few; d_gene: NA; CDR3aa: CASSLKGYKDSGNTIYF; CDR3nt: TGTGCCAGCAGTTTAAAGGGGTACAAGGACTCTGGAAACACCATATATTTT
v_gene: TRBV4-2; j_gene: TRBJ1-6; abundance: NA; d_gene: NA; CDR3aa: CASSQFEVNSPLHF; CDR3nt: TGTGCCAGCAGCCAATTCGAGGTTAATTCACCCCTCCACTTT
v_gene: TRBV9; j_gene: TRBJ2-3; abundance: NA; d_gene: TRBD2; CDR3aa: CASSVPTKRGGRTDTQYF; CDR3nt: TGTGCCAGCAGCGTACCTACTAAGCGGGGGGGGAGGACAGATACGCAGTATTTT
v_gene: TRBV11-2; j_gene: TRBJ1-2; abundance: NA; d_gene: NA; CDR3aa: CASSLDEWWSFTF; CDR3nt: TGTGCCAGCAGCTTAGATGAGTGGTGGTCGTTCACCTTC
v_gene: TRBV15; j_gene: TRBJ2-1; abundance: NA; d_gene: TRBD1; CDR3aa: CATSPPTGGHEQFF; CDR3nt: TGTGCCACCAGCCCACCAACAGGGGGCCATGAGCAGTTCTTC
v_gene: TRBV6-1; j_gene: TRBJ1-6; abundance: NA; d_gene: NA; CDR3aa: CASSEIRTADSPLHF; CDR3nt: TGTGCCAGCAGTGAAATCAGGACAGCGGATTCACCCCTCCACTTT
v_gene: TRBV5-4; j_gene: TRBJ1-6; abundance: NA; d_gene: NA; CDR3aa: CASSLGGGGSPLHF; CDR3nt: TGTGCCAGCAGCTTGGGTGGGGGCGGTTCACCCCTCCACTTT
v_gene: TRBV28; j_gene: TRBJ1-2; abundance: NA; d_gene: TRBD1; CDR3aa: CASSGTEYGYTF; CDR3nt: TGTGCCAGCTCCGGGACAGAATATGGCTACACCTTC
v_gene: TRBV5-1; j_gene: TRBJ2-5; abundance: NA; d_gene: TRBD1; CDR3aa: CASSLGQGGVETQYF; CDR3nt: TGCGCCAGCAGCTTGGGACAGGGGGGTGTGGAGACCCAGTACTTC
v_gene: TRBV24-1; j_gene: TRBJ2-1; abundance: NA; d_gene: NA; CDR3aa: CATSVWGGPDNEQFF; CDR3nt: TGTGCCACCAGTGTTTGGGGGGGGCCGGACAATGAGCAGTTCTTC
v_gene: TRBV2; j_gene: TRBJ1-5; abundance: NA; d_gene: NA; CDR3aa: CAITGTVDQPQHF; CDR3nt: TGTGCCATCACAGGGACCGTCGATCAGCCCCAGCATTTT
v_gene: TRBV11-3; j_gene: TRBJ1-1; abundance: NA; d_gene: TRBD1; CDR3aa: CASSFWTGDTEAFF; CDR3nt: TGTGCCAGCAGCTTCTGGACAGGGGACACTGAAGCTTTCTTT
v_gene: TRBV3-1/TRBV3-2; j_gene: TRBJ1-1; abundance: few; d_gene: NA; CDR3aa: CASSHLTTGKPNTEAFF; CDR3nt: TGTGCCAGCAGCCACCTAACCACAGGGAAGCCGAACACTGAAGCTTTCTTT
v_gene: TRBV7-2; j_gene: TRBJ2-5; abundance: NA; d_gene: NA; CDR3aa: CASSLFEVGETQYF; CDR3nt: TGTGCCAGCAGCTTATTCGAGGTAGGAGAGACCCAGTACTTC
v_gene: TRBV21-1; j_gene: TRBJ1-1; abundance: NA; d_gene: NA; CDR3aa: CASPGLDTEAFF; CDR3nt: TGTGCCAGTCCAGGGTTGGACACTGAAGCTTTCTTT
v_gene: TRBV14; j_gene: TRBJ1-2; abundance: few; d_gene: NA; CDR3aa: CASSQWSLYGYTF; CDR3nt: TGTGCCAGCAGCCAATGGAGCCTCTATGGCTACACCTTC
v_gene: TRBV5-6; j_gene: TRBJ1-6; abundance: NA; d_gene: NA; CDR3aa: CASSLGQGLNSPLHF; CDR3nt: TGTGCCAGCAGCTTGGGCCAGGGCCTTAATTCACCCCTCCACTTT
v_gene: TRBV4-2; j_gene: TRBJ2-7; abundance: NA; d_gene: TRBD2; CDR3aa: CASSQVGGSSYEQYF; CDR3nt: TGTGCCAGCAGCCAAGTGGGGGGGAGCTCCTACGAGCAGTACTTC